This paragraph covers one T cell receptor beta chain sequence. Its antigen is unknown. In germline, CDR1 is LNHDA, CDR2 SQIVND (reference sequence). V shed 3 bases and J shed 0 bases, with 6 bases lying between them. This CDR3 has 13 amino acids. These data belong to a study of cytomegalovirus exposure and HLA in healthy donors. The study, taken as a whole, reports: Productive status was seen about 87% or about 30% of the time for most TCR beta V segments in an earlier analysis. According to a later analysis, most TCR beta chains associated with CMV appeared HLA-restricted. Usually a TCR sequence was rare, but some public TCRs were found in many donors.

PCR employed 60 Vbeta and 13 Jbeta primers. Study processing details: A later analysis counted about 80 million unique TCR beta chains, around 12 million shared. Here immunoSEQ multiplex PCR was the method, and the copy in TCRdb shows in-frame clones only, minus some. The DNA was the basis for D and trimming; V, J and clone size are from that table. The top ten clones hold about 6.5% of a sample with roughly 70,000 clones, around three quarters of them seen once. This receptor was identified in a man aged 50 or older in good health and CMV-seronegative. Sequenced material: PBMCs. The rearrangement links TRBV19 to TRBJ2-7; D not certain. CDR3 in amino acids: CASSILPSYEQYF. DNA of the CDR3: TGTGCCAGTAGTATCCTTCCCTCCTACGAGCAGTACTTC.